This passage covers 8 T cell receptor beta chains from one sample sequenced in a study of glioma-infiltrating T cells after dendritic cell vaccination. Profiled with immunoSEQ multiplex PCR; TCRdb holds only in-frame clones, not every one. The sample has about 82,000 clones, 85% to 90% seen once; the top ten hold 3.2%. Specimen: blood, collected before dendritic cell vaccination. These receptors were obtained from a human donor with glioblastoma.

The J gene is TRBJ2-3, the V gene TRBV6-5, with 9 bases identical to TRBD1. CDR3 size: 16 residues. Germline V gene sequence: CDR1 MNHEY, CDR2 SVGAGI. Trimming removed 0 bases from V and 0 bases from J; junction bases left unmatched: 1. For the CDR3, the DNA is TGTGCCAGCAGTTACTCGGGGACAGGGAGCACAGATACGCAGTATTTT. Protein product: CASSYSGTGSTDTQYF.

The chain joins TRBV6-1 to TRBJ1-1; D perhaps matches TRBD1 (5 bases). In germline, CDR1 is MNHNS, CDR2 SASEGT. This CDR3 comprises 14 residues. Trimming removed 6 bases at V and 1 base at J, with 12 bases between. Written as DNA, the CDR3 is TGTGCCAGCAGCCGACTCGGGGGGAACACTGAAGCTTTCTTT. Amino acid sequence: CASSRLGGNTEAFF.

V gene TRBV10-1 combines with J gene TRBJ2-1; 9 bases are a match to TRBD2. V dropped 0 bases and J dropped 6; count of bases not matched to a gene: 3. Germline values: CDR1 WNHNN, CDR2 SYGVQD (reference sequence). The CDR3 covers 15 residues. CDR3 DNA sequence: TGCGCCAGCAGTGAGTCCTCTAGCGGGACCAATGAGCAGTTCTTC. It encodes CASSESSSGTNEQFF.

CDR3 in DNA: TGTGCCAGCAGCTTTCTTTTAACGGGAGGGAGCTACGAGCAGTACTTC. Translated, it gives CASSFLLTGGSYEQYF. The chain couples TRBV5-6 to TRBJ2-7, with TRBD2 matching over 8 bases. CDR3 size: 16 residues. Looked up from germline, CDR1 is SGHDT and CDR2 is YYEEEE. V shed 2 bases and J 3 bases; nucleotides not matched to a gene: 10.

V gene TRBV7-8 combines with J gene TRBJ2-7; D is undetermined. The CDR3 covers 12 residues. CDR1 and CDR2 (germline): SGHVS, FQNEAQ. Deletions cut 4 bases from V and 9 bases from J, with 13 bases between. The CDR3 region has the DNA TGTGCCAGCAGCTCCACCGCGTTTGTGCAGTACTTC. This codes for CASSSTAFVQYF.

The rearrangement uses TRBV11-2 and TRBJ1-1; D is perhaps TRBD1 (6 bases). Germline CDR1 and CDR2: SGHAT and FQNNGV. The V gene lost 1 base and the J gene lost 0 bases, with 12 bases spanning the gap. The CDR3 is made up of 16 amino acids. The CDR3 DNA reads TGTGCCAGCAGCTTAGCTGACAGGACCATGAACACTGAAGCTTTCTTT. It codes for CASSLADRTMNTEAFF.

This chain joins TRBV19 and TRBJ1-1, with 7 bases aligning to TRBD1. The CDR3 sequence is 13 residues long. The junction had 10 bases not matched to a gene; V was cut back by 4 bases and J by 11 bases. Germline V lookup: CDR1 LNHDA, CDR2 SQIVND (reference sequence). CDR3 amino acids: CASSTNDRATAFF. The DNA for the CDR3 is TGTGCCAGTAGTACGAATGACAGGGCCACGGCTTTCTTT.

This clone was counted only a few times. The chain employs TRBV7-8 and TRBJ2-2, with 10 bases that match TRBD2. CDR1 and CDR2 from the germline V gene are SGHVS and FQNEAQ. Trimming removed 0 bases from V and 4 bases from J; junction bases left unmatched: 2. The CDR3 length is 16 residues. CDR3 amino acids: CASSLASGGRTGELFF. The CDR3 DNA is TGTGCCAGCAGCTTAGCTAGCGGGGGGCGCACCGGGGAGCTGTTTTTT.